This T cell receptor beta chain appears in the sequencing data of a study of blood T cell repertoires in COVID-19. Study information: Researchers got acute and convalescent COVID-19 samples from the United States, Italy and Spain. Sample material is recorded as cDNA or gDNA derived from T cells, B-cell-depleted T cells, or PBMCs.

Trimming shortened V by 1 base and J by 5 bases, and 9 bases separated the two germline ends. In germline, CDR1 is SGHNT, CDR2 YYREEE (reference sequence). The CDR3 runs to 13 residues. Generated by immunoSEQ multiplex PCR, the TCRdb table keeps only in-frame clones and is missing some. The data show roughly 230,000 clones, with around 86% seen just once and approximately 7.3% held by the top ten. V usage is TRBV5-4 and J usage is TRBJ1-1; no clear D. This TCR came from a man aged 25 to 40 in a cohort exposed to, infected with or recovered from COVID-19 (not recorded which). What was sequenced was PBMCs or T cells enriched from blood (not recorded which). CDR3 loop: CASSLKSGTEAFF. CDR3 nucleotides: TGTGCCAGCAGCTTGAAATCGGGGACTGAAGCTTTCTTT.